A single sample is the source of the 8 T cell receptor beta chains below, sequenced in a study of T cell repertoires in cytomegalovirus infection. TCRdb re-called the reads with MiXCR, one entry per CDR3 protein. The sample carries approximately 490,000 distinct CDR3 sequences, around 11% recorded once. Sequencing input: PBMCs. These receptors originate from a human donor in good health (CMV status not recorded). Some clones in this sample may be carry-over from other donors' samples.

The gene calls are TRBV20-1 and TRBJ1-2; 8 bases are shared with TRBD1. The CDR3 has 12 amino acids. The junction had 1 base not matched to a gene; V was cut back by 4 bases and J by 3 bases. Germline CDR1 DFQATT, CDR2 SNEGSKA (reference sequence). This CDR3 is CSAMDRDYGYTF. Written as DNA, the CDR3 is TGCAGTGCTATGGACAGGGACTATGGCTACACCTTC.

In its sample, this clonotype was seen many times. The V gene is TRBV12-3 or TRBV12-4, the J gene TRBJ1-6; D possibly corresponds to TRBD1 (5 bases). Trimming cost V 8 bases and J 3 bases, with 11 bases left between them. This CDR3 spans 14 amino acids. In DNA, the CDR3 is TGTGCCAGCTGGGGCAGTCTCTATAATTCACCCCTCCACTTT. Protein sequence: CASWGSLYNSPLHF.

This clonotype was detected ten times or more. This sequence joins TRBV4-2 and TRBJ2-2, with D tentatively TRBD2 (5 bases). The CDR3 sequence is 19 residues long. The V end lost 0 bases, the J end lost 2 bases, and 19 bases lay between the germline ends. Looked up from germline, CDR1 is LGHNA and CDR2 is YNFKEQ. CDR3 bases: TGTGCCAGCAGCCAAGAATTTCACGGCCAGACTACCAACACCGGGGAGCTGTTTTTT. Encoded protein: CASSQEFHGQTTNTGELFF.

This clonotype occurred once. This rearrangement joins TRBV20-1 to TRBJ2-7, with D perhaps TRBD1 or TRBD2 (5 bases each). The CDR3 has 14 amino acids. With 0 bases removed from V and 3 bases from J, the gap between germline ends came to 12 bases. From germline, CDR1 is DFQATT and CDR2 SNEGSKA (reference sequence). CDR3 sequence reads: CSAREGPAVYEQYF. The CDR3 bases are TGCAGTGCTAGAGAGGGACCTGCCGTCTACGAGCAGTACTTC.

This clonotype was seen at least ten times. This chain connects TRBV9 to TRBJ2-1; D tentatively fits TRBD1 or TRBD2 (6 bases each). Deletions cut 6 bases from V and 10 bases from J, with 14 bases between. The CDR3 runs 12 residues. CDR1 and CDR2 (germline): SGDLS, YYNGEE. The CDR3 DNA follows: TGTGCCAGCACAGACGGGGGCCCCGAGCAGTTCTTC. Its translation: CASTDGGPEQFF.

Ten or more counts support this clonotype. The chain's CDR3 is CASSPQEGVTYEQYF. The CDR3 nucleotides read TGTGCCAGCAGCCCACAGGAGGGGGTCACATACGAGCAGTACTTC. The rearrangement joins TRBV5-4 to TRBJ2-7, with D perhaps TRBD1 or TRBD2 (6 bases each). Germline V gene data show CDR1 as SGHNT and CDR2 as YYREEE (reference sequence). V lost 4 bases and J 4 bases, leaving 18 bases between the germline ends. This CDR3 is built from 15 residues.

This clonotype has only a few counts. The chain links TRBV20-1 to TRBJ2-3, with D uncertain. Germline loops: CDR1 DFQATT, CDR2 SNEGSKA (reference sequence). V was trimmed by 2 bases and J by 6 bases, leaving 3 bases between them. The CDR3 totals 10 residues. The CDR3 is CSARKDTQYF. The CDR3 DNA reads as TGCAGTGCTAGAAAGGATACGCAGTATTTT.

The rearrangement uses TRBV14 and TRBJ1-3; D remains ambiguous. There are 16 residues in the CDR3. The V end lost 0 bases, the J end lost 1 base, and 10 bases lay between the germline ends. Germline values: CDR1 SGHDN, CDR2 FVKESK. The CDR3 nucleotides are TGTGCCAGCAGCCAAGATCTGCTCAGTTCTGGAAACACCATATATTTT. Its protein is CASSQDLLSSGNTIYF.